Sequencing of this T cell receptor beta chain was carried out in a study of blood T cell repertoires in COVID-19. Study-level background: The United States, Italy and Spain were the sources of the acute and convalescent COVID-19 samples. From T cells, B-cell-depleted T cells, or PBMCs came the material, which was cDNA or gDNA.

Produced via immunoSEQ multiplex PCR; TCRdb's table is partial and in-frame only. The sample records fewer than 90,000 clones, roughly 96% being singletons. The sequencing input was peripheral blood. The TCR comes from a human donor with active COVID-19. The donor label of this sample is uncertain.

The CDR3 DNA follows: TGCGCCAGCAGCCAAGATGGTCTGCGGGAGGGCTACTCCCCGGAGCTGTTTTTT. Amino acid sequence: CASSQDGLREGYSPELFF. The rearrangement links TRBV4-3 to TRBJ2-2; 9 positions match TRBD2. The J segment lost 10 bases and the V segment lost 0 bases, leaving 15 bases of the junction unmatched. Germline V CDR1 and CDR2: LGHNA, YSLEER. This CDR3 is built from 18 residues.